This TCR beta chain stems from a study of blood T cells in healthy people across ages (dated by TCRdb to the mid-2010s). Context from the whole study: Template switching captured roughly one uniquely barcoded TCR beta cDNA molecule per two T cells in model experiments. The study measured age-related changes in TCR beta repertoire diversity using deep sequencing normalized with unique cDNA molecular identifiers. The donors were divided into four age groups: young (average approximately 17 years), middle-aged (almost 40), aged (around 59) and long-lived (roughly 86). To avoid experimental bias, donors of different ages were randomly spread across the sequencing lanes. Two additional independent replicas of 1 million unique cDNA reads from the same blood draw were analyzed for two donors (one aged 18 to 29 and one aged 80 or older). General conclusions and limits of the study: Conclusive comparison of naive and antigen-experienced compartments was prevented by the profiling of bulk unsorted PBMCs. The long-lived group showed more naive CD4+ T cells, fewer expanded clones and increased TCR diversity than the aged group, suggesting age selection. Estimates of total diversity from one million sequenced T cells were regarded as lower bounds and underestimates. Observed TCR beta diversity per million T cells fell roughly linearly with age, and a significant reduction was already apparent by age around 39. The CMV infection status of donors was not known, potentially confounding age-related changes in expanded clonotypes. A strong correlation was found between observed TCR beta diversity and the percentage of naive T cells measured by flow cytometry.

This clonotype came up a few times. It lacks a known antigen. No base quality information exists; no much larger clone differs at one position. The receptor library was made with 5' RACE. Instrument used: Illumina HiSeq 2500. The second PCR ran for about 6 to 12 cycles and used a J-beta primer mix along with a sample-barcoded 5' primer. A unique molecular identifier was introduced onto each TCR beta cDNA molecule by a template-switch 5' adaptor carrying 12 random nucleotides. At least 2.5 million CDR3-containing paired-end reads were obtained from each sample. First-strand cDNA was synthesized from all RNA with the Mint cDNA synthesis kit, primed by a TRBC-specific oligonucleotide. All cDNA was treated with uracil-DNA glycosylase and then went through a first 18-cycle PCR with the universal primers M1SS and BC2_uni_R. The paper's data handling went like this. For normalization, 1 million high-quality reads, each with a distinct molecular identifier, were randomly selected from each sample. Reads with shared molecular identifiers were discarded instead of being binned into consensus sequences. MiTCR, with a Q25 quality threshold and the strictest error-elimination algorithm, was used for CDR3 identification, clonotype clustering and error correction. Lower-bound total TCR beta diversity was estimated with a nonparametric unseen species model using Euler transformation. Using fastp at Q25 and MiXCR, TCRdb reprocessed the public reads and kept productive beta chains. Duplicate CDR3 protein sequences are folded into a single record with the most common DNA and genes. These V and J calls rely on TCRdb rather than the paper's analysis. This sample comprises some 750,000 distinct CDR3 sequences, roughly 20% of them detected only once. 22% of the sample is in the top ten clones.

Donors were 39 systemically healthy Caucasian individuals from Russia aged roughly 6 to 90 years. Each donor gave about 9.7 milliliters of peripheral blood, drawn into EDTA-treated Vacutainer tubes. Ficoll-Paque density-gradient centrifugation was used to isolate PBMCs, with at least 6 million per sample. Trizol reagent was used to extract total RNA from the PBMCs, yielding at least 6 micrograms per sample. Naive CD45RAhigh/CD27high T cell percentages were measured by flow cytometry on a PBMC aliquot from every donor. V drops 5 bases and J drops 8 bases, leaving 24 bases in between. CDR3 length: 16 amino acids, cysteine to phenylalanine. The sequence is cut down to CDR3 DNA, 48 bases in frame from base 1.

The chain is encoded by TRBV12-3 or TRBV12-4 joined to TRBJ1-2; the D gene is possibly TRBD1, with 5 bases matching. The receptor's source is a man between 65 and 80 years old in good health. The sample was blood. The CDR3 amino acid sequence is: CASSQKNLRGRGGYTF. DNA sequence: TGTGCCAGCAGTCAAAAAAACCTACGGGGCAGAGGAGGCTACACCTTC.